The 5 T cell receptor beta chains below all came from one sample that was sequenced in a study of OX40 agonist ivuxolimab in advanced cancers. Assay used: immunoSEQ multiplex PCR; TCRdb lists only in-frame clones, some missing. The sample shows about 42,000 clones, 80% to 90% of them seen only once. Sequenced here: CD4+ or CD8+ T cells sorted from blood, sampled in a trial of the OX40 agonist ivuxolimab. These receptors were collected from an adult with an advanced solid tumor such as melanoma, head and neck, liver or kidney cancer.

This chain connects TRBV10-3 to TRBJ2-3; 13 nucleotides agree with TRBD2. V shed 10 bases, J shed 6 bases, and the junction held 7 bases outside the gene matches. This CDR3 region has 14 residues. Germline V gives CDR1 ENHRY, CDR2 SYGVKD. CDR3 sequence reads: CATGLAGARDTQYF. The CDR3 DNA is TGTGCCACCGGACTAGCGGGGGCGAGGGATACGCAGTATTTT.

The sample holds one count of this clone. J is TRBJ1-1 and V is TRBV4-1, with 7 bases that match TRBD1. The CDR3 extends over 15 amino acids. V lost 0 bases and J lost 9; bases outside the gene matches: 10. CDR1 is MGHRA and CDR2 is YSYEKL in the germline V gene. This CDR3 reads CASSQDSAGGGKAFF. The CDR3, as DNA: TGCGCCAGCAGCCAAGATTCGGCAGGGGGAGGTAAAGCTTTCTTT.

In nucleotides, the CDR3 is TGTGCCAGCAGCACTACCTTTGACAGGAATTACGAGCAGTACTTC. Translating gives CASSTTFDRNYEQYF. The chain uses TRBV28 and TRBJ2-7; TRBD1 is a possible D gene (6 bases). V was shortened by 6 bases and J by 4 bases, with 19 bases between the two germline ends. This CDR3 has 15 residues. Germline-derived CDR1 and CDR2 are MDHEN and SYDVKM.

In regard to this clone: The germline gene is not matched at one end of the junction; a read error may be the cause. CDR3 DNA sequence: TGTGCCAGTAGTAAACGGGGGGGCCAACAGACCCAGTACTTC. Amino acids: CASSKRGGQQTQYF. V and J are TRBV19 and TRBJ2-5; 8 bases map to TRBD2. Germline V gene data show CDR1 as LNHDA and CDR2 as SQIVND (reference sequence). The CDR3 loop spans 14 amino acids.

This clone appeared once. In DNA form, the CDR3 reads TGTGCCAGCAGCTTACGGCTAGCGGGAGAAAGGGGCACAGATACGCAGTATTTT. Its translation: CASSLRLAGERGTDTQYF. V usage is TRBV11-2 and J usage is TRBJ2-3; 10 bases align to TRBD2. This CDR3 has 18 amino acids. CDR1 is SGHAT and CDR2 is FQNNGV in the germline V gene. Losses at the gene ends were 2 bases for V and 1 base for J; bases not matched to a gene: 9.